The present T cell receptor beta chain was sequenced within a study of radiotherapy plus CTLA-4 blockade in lung cancer. TCRdb's copy holds only in-frame clones and misses some; the assay was immunoSEQ multiplex PCR. The table includes roughly 63,000 clones, around 74% detected once. CDR3 length equals 13 residues. This clone has only a few counts. The junction and the germline gene differ at one end; a read error may be behind it. The starting material was peripheral blood, obtained from a patient treated with radiotherapy plus ipilimumab. The clonotype originates from a human donor with non-small cell lung cancer whose response to radiotherapy plus ipilimumab could not be evaluated. V gene TRBV23-1 combines with J gene TRBJ2-7; TRBD1 aligns across 12 bases. TRBV23-1 is flagged as an ORF with uncertain function. The CDR3 nucleotides read TGCGCCGGGAAGGGGGACAGGGGGCAGGAAAAGAACTTC. This encodes CAGKGDRGQEKNF.